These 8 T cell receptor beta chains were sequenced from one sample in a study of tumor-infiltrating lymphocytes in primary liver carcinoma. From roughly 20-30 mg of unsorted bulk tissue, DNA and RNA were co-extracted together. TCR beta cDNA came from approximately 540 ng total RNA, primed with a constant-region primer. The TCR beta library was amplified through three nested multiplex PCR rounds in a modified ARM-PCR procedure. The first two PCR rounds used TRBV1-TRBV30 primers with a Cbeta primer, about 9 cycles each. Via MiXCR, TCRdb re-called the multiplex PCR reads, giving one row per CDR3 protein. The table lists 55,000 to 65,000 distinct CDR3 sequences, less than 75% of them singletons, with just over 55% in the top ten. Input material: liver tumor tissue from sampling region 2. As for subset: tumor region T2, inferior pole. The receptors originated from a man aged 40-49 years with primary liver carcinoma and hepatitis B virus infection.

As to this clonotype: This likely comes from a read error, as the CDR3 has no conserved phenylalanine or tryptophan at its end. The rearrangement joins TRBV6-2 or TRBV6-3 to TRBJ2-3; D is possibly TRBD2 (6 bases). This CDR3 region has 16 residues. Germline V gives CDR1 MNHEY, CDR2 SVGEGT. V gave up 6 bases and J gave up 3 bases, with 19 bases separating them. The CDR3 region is CASRPGRSTSTDTQYL. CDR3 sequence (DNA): TGTGCCAGCAGGCCGGGAAGATCGACTAGTACAGATACGCAGTATCTT.

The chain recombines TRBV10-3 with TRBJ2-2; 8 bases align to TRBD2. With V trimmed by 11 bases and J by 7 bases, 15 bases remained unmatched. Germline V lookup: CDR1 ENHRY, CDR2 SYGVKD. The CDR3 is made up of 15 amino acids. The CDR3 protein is CAVQNSGARNGELFF. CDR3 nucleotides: TGTGCCGTCCAGAATAGCGGGGCTCGGAACGGGGAGCTGTTTTTT.

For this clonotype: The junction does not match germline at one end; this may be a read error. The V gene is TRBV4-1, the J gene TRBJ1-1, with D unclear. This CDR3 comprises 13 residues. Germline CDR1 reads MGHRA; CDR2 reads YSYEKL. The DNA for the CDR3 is TGTGCCAGCAGCCAGCATGGATACATTGAAGCTTTCTTT. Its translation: CASSQHGYIEAFF.

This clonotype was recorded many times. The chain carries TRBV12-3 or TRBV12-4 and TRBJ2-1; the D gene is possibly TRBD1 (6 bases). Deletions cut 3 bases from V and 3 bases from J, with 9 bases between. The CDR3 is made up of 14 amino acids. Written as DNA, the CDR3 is TGTGCCAGCAGTTTCGGACAGATCTACAATGAGCAGTTCTTC. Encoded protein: CASSFGQIYNEQFF.

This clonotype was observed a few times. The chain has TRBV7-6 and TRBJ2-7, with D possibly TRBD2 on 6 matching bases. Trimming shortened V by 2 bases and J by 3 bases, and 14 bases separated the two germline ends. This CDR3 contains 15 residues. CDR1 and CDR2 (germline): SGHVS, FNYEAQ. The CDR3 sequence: CASSLSSGEGYEQYF. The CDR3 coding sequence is TGTGCCAGCAGCTTAAGTTCGGGAGAAGGCTACGAGCAGTACTTC.

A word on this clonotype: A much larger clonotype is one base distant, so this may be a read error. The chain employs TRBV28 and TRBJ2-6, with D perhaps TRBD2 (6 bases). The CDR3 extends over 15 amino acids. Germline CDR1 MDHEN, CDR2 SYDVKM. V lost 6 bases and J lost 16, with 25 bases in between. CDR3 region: CASSLDNQLWDSLTF. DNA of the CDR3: TGTGCCAGCAGCCTTGACAATCAGCTTTGGGACTCTCTGACTTTC.

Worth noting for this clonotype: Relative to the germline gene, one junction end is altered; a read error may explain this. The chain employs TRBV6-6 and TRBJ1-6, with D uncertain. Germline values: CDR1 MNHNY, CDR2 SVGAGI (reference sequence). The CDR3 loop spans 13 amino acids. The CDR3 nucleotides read TGTGCCAGTAGTTCAACAGAGGTTTCACCCCTCCACTTT. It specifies CASSSTEVSPLHF.

The DNA of the CDR3 is TGTGCCAGCAGTTTGACAGAGGGAGCGCAGCCCCAGCATTTT. It codes for CASSLTEGAQPQHF. The V and J genes are TRBV28 and TRBJ1-5; possible D gene TRBD1, 5 bases. The CDR3 is 14 residues long. CDR1 MDHEN and CDR2 SYDVKM come from the germline V gene. Trimming left V 3 bases short and J 7 bases short, with 13 bases between. Looking up the rest from reference TRBV28 and TRBJ1-5 gives the full variable domain: DVKVTQSSRYLVKRTGEKVFLECVQDMDHENMFWYRQDPGLGLRLIYFSYDVKMKEKGDIPEGYSVSREKKERFSLILESASTNQTSMYLCASSLTEGAQPQHFGDGTRLSIL.